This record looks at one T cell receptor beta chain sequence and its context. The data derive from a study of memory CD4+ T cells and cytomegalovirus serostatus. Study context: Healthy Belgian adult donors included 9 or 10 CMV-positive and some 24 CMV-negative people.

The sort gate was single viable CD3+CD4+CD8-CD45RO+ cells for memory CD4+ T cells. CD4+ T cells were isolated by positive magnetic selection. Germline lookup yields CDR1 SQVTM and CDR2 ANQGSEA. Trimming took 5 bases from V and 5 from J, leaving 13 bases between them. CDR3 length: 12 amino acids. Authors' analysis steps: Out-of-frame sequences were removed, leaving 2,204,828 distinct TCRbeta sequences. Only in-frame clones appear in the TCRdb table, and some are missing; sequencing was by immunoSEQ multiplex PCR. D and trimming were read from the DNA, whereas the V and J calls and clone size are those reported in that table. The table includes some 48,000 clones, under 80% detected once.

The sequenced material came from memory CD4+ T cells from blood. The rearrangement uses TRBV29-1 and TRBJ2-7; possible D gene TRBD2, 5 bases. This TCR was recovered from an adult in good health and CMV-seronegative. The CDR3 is CSVTRVGNEQYF. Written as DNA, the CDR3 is TGCAGCGTTACGAGGGTAGGTAACGAGCAGTACTTC.